Sequencing of this TCR beta chain was carried out in a study of shared clonotypes between healthy human individuals. Points from the study as a whole: An expected dependence of interdonor clonotype sharing on sequencing depth was noted. Among four donors, roughly 5% of naive CD4 clonotypes were found in common.

Sequencing was performed with immunoSEQ multiplex PCR; in TCRdb, only in-frame clones are kept and a portion is missing. The sample has roughly 2 million clones; 95% are singletons. In its sample, this clone was seen once. Its target is unknown. This receptor was obtained from a man aged 18 to 30 in good health. Sample: naive CD4+ T cells sorted from blood. Described subset: CD45RA+ positively selected.

The CDR3 loop reads CATSRVRDWTANEKLFF. DNA of the CDR3: TGTGCCACCAGCAGAGTTCGGGATTGGACAGCTAATGAAAAACTGTTTTTT. The chain uses TRBV15 and TRBJ1-4; the D gene is possibly TRBD1 (6 bases). V was trimmed by 1 base and J by 3 bases, leaving 15 bases between them. Germline values: CDR1 LNHNV, CDR2 YYDKDF (reference sequence). The length of the CDR3 is 17 residues.